This is a list of T cell receptor beta chains from one sample in a study of blood T cell repertoires in COVID-19. Profiled with immunoSEQ multiplex PCR; TCRdb holds only in-frame clones, not every one. The sample lists a few hundred thousand clones; around 86% were seen once. Material: peripheral blood. Every receptor here comes from a man younger than 30 with active or convalescent COVID-19. The CDR3 runs from the conserved cysteine through the conserved F or W. The order of the fields is V gene, clone size, D gene, J gene, CDR3 protein, CDR3 DNA. D genes are given only for firm matches. A clone size is listed for some rows: how often the clone was seen (once, few, many), or a class if it is expanded.

V gene: TRBV12-3/TRBV12-4; clone size: few; D gene: .; J gene: TRBJ2-7; CDR3 protein: CASSFEGYEQYF; CDR3 DNA: TGTGCCAGCAGTTTTGAGGGCTACGAGCAGTACTTC
V gene: TRBV29-1; clone size: few; D gene: .; J gene: TRBJ1-5; CDR3 protein: CSVGPGTGQPQHF; CDR3 DNA: TGCAGCGTTGGACCGGGAACGGGGCAGCCCCAGCATTTT
V gene: TRBV11-2; clone size: .; D gene: .; J gene: TRBJ2-7; CDR3 protein: CASSLAGTSYEQYF; CDR3 DNA: TGTGCCAGCAGCTTAGCAGGAACCTCCTACGAGCAGTACTTC
V gene: TRBV6-5; clone size: .; D gene: .; J gene: TRBJ1-2; CDR3 protein: CASTGTGSYGYTF; CDR3 DNA: TGTGCCAGCACAGGAACAGGGTCCTATGGCTACACCTTC
V gene: TRBV19; clone size: .; D gene: .; J gene: TRBJ1-2; CDR3 protein: CASSAQNRVWDGYTF; CDR3 DNA: TGTGCCAGTAGTGCGCAAAACAGGGTGTGGGATGGCTACACCTTC
V gene: TRBV18; clone size: .; D gene: TRBD2; J gene: TRBJ2-1; CDR3 protein: CASSPPSLAGARDEQFF; CDR3 DNA: TGTGCCAGCTCACCACCTTCCCTAGCGGGTGCCAGGGATGAGCAGTTCTTC
V gene: TRBV4-1; clone size: .; D gene: .; J gene: TRBJ2-7; CDR3 protein: CASSQGQGLGYEQYF; CDR3 DNA: TGCGCCAGCAGCCAAGGGCAGGGTTTGGGCTACGAGCAGTACTTC
V gene: TRBV13; clone size: .; D gene: .; J gene: TRBJ2-5; CDR3 protein: CASSLGAGAKQETQYF; CDR3 DNA: TGTGCCAGCAGCTTAGGCGCGGGGGCCAAACAAGAGACCCAGTACTTC
V gene: TRBV10-3; clone size: .; D gene: .; J gene: TRBJ2-7; CDR3 protein: CAISEQIPSYEQYF; CDR3 DNA: TGTGCCATCAGTGAGCAGATTCCCTCCTACGAGCAGTACTTC
V gene: TRBV28; clone size: .; D gene: .; J gene: TRBJ2-1; CDR3 protein: CASKTAYNEQFF; CDR3 DNA: TGTGCCAGCAAGACAGCCTACAATGAGCAGTTCTTC
V gene: TRBV7-9; clone size: .; D gene: TRBD1; J gene: TRBJ1-2; CDR3 protein: CASSYPGGARGYTF; CDR3 DNA: TGTGCCAGCAGCTATCCAGGGGGCGCGAGGGGCTACACCTTC
V gene: TRBV11-2; clone size: .; D gene: TRBD1; J gene: TRBJ2-7; CDR3 protein: CASSPGQLYEQYF; CDR3 DNA: TGTGCCAGCAGCCCGGGACAGCTCTACGAGCAGTACTTC
V gene: TRBV11-2; clone size: .; D gene: TRBD2; J gene: TRBJ2-4; CDR3 protein: CASTIVAGGPPIQYF; CDR3 DNA: TGTGCCAGCACCATCGTAGCGGGGGGGCCTCCCATTCAGTACTTC
V gene: TRBV12-3/TRBV12-4; clone size: .; D gene: .; J gene: TRBJ1-2; CDR3 protein: CASTKILGGYTF; CDR3 DNA: TGTGCCAGCACCAAGATACTAGGGGGCTACACCTTC
V gene: TRBV5-1; clone size: .; D gene: .; J gene: TRBJ1-2; CDR3 protein: CASSSTYGYTF; CDR3 DNA: TGCGCCAGCAGCTCTACTTACGGCTACACCTTC
V gene: TRBV2; clone size: .; D gene: .; J gene: TRBJ2-2; CDR3 protein: CASSAQRASTGELFF; CDR3 DNA: TGTGCCAGCAGTGCGCAGAGGGCGAGCACCGGGGAGCTGTTTTTT